What follows describes a single T cell receptor beta chain. Its specificity is unknown. An end of the junction does not agree with germline; a read error may underlie this. The data stem from a study of tumor and adjacent non-tumor tissue in lung cancer. Study-wide context: Histology: 11 to 13 adenocarcinoma, a couple of squamous cell carcinoma, 1 small cell lung cancer. Some 4.1 million productive TCRbeta reads were obtained per sample on average. Findings and caveats of the study: Normal lung showed higher cumulative top 100 clone frequency than tumor. Significantly higher TCR diversity was found in tumor than normal lung.

The template was RNA from unsorted bulk tissue. The library came from three nested PCR rounds adapted from ARM-PCR protocols. TCRdb analysed the multiplex PCR reads with MiXCR anew, one entry per CDR3 protein. This table has about 70,000 distinct CDR3 sequences, 55% to 85% appearing once. Sequenced: lung tumor tissue. The source of this sequence is a man aged 55 to 70 with non-small cell lung cancer.

The CDR3 sequence is CASRRGEIHTEAFF. The CDR3 DNA sequence: TGTGCCAGCAGACGAGGAGAGATACACACTGAAGCATTCTTT. The V gene is TRBV6-5, the J gene TRBJ1-1; D is unclear. The CDR3 has 14 residues. Germline CDR1 and CDR2: MNHEY and SVGAGI.